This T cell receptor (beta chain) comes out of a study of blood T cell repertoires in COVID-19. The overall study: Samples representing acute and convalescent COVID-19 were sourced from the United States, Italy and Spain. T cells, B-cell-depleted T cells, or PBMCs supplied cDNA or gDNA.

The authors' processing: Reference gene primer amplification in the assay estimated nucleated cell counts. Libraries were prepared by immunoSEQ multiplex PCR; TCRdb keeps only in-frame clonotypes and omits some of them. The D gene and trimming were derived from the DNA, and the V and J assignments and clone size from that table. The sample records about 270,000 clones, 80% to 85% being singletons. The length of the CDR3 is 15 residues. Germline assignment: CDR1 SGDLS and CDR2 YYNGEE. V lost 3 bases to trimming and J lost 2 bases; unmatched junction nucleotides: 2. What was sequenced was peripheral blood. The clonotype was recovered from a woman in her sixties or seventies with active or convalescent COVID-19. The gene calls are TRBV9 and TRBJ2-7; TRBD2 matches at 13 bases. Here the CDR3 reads CASSAGTSGAYEQYF. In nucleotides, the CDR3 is TGTGCCAGCAGCGCCGGGACTAGCGGGGCCTACGAGCAGTACTTC.